This T cell receptor (beta chain) comes out of a study of blood T cell repertoires in COVID-19. In the study overall: Spain, Italy and the United States supplied samples that represented acute and convalescent COVID-19. PBMCs, B-cell-depleted T cells, or T cells were the source of the cDNA or gDNA that made up the material.

As handled by the study authors: Researchers report that nucleated cell counts were estimated from reference gene primer amplification. The assay was immunoSEQ multiplex PCR, and TCRdb's table has in-frame clones only and misses some. For V, J and clone size, that table is used; D and trimming come from the DNA. The data contain fewer than 150,000 clones, 70% to 90% of them singletons. The CDR3 loop spans 16 amino acids. Germline values: CDR1 MDHEN, CDR2 SYDVKM. V dropped 4 bases and J dropped 2 bases, with 18 bases sitting between them. This chain connects TRBV28 to TRBJ2-7; the D is unclear. Sequencing input: peripheral blood. The TCR was taken from a woman in her sixties or seventies who had recovered from COVID-19. The CDR3 sequence: CASSSPTPGRTYEQYF. The CDR3 nucleotides are TGTGCCAGCAGTTCCCCCACACCAGGCAGAACCTACGAGCAGTACTTC.